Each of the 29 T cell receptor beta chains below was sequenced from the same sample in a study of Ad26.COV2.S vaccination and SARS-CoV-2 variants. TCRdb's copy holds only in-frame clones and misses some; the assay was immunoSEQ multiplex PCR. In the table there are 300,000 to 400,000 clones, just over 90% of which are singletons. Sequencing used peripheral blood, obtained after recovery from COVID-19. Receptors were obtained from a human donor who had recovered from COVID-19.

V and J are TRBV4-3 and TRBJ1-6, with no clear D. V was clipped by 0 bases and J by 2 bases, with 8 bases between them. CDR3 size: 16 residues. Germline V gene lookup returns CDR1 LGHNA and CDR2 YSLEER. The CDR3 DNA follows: TGCGCCAGCAGCCAAGACCGGGCCGCCTATAATTCACCCCTCCACTTT. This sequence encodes CASSQDRAAYNSPLHF.

The CDR3 region is CANDRGRALAFF. As DNA, the CDR3 is TGTGCCAACGACAGGGGTCGCGCTTTGGCTTTCTTT. This chain joins TRBV19 and TRBJ1-1; 8 bases are shared with TRBD1. The V segment lost 10 bases and the J segment 11 bases; nucleotides outside the gene matches: 12. CDR1 and CDR2 (germline): LNHDA, SQIVND (reference sequence). The CDR3 consists of 12 residues. The full variable domain, its missing parts supplied by reference TRBV19 and TRBJ1-1, is DGGITQSPKYLFRKEGQNVTLSCEQNLNHDAMYWYRQDPGQGLRLIYYSQIVNDFQKGDIAEGYSVSREKKESFPLTVTSAQKNPTAFYLCANDRGRALAFFGQGTRLTVV.

CDR3 bases: TGTGCCAGCAGCCAAAGGGCGGGGGTCTTTAAGTACGAGCAGTACTTC. Translating gives CASSQRAGVFKYEQYF. The rearrangement links TRBV14 to TRBJ2-7, with TRBD2 identical over 7 bases. The CDR3 runs 16 residues. CDR1 is SGHDN and CDR2 is FVKESK in the germline V gene. With V trimmed by 2 bases and J by 4 bases, 11 bases remained unmatched.

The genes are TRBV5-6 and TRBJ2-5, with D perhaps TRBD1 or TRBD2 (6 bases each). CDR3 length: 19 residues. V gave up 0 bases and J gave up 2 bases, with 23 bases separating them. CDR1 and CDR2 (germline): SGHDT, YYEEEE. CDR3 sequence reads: CASSLGRGFGGPSQETQYF. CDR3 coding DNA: TGTGCCAGCAGCTTGGGGAGGGGATTCGGGGGCCCCTCACAAGAGACCCAGTACTTC.

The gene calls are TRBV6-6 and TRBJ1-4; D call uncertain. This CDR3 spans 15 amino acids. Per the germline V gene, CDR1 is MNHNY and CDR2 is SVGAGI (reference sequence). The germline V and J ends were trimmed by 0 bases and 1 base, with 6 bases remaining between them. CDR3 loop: CASSYSGITNEKLFF. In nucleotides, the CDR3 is TGTGCCAGCAGTTACTCCGGAATAACTAATGAAAAACTGTTTTTT.

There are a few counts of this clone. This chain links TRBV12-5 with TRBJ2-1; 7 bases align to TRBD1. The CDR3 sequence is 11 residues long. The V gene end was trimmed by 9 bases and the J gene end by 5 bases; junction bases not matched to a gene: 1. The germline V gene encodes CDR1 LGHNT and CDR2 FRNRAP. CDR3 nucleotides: TGTGCTAGGGGACAGAACAATGAGCAGTTCTTC. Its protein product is CARGQNNEQFF.

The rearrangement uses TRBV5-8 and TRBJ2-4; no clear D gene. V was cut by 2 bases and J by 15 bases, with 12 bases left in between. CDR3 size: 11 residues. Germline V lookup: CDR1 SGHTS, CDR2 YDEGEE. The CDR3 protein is CASSLEGWAYF. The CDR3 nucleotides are TGTGCCAGCAGCTTAGAAGGTTGGGCGTACTTC.

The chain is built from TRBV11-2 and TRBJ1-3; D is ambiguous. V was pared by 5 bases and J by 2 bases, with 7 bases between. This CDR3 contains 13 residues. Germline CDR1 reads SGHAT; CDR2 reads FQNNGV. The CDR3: CASSLRPGNTIYF. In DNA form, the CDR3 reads TGTGCCAGCAGCCTTAGGCCTGGAAACACCATATATTTT.

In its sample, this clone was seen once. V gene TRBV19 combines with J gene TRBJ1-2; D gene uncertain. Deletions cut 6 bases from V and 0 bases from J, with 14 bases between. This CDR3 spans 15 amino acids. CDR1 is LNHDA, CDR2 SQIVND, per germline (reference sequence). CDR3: CASRETRAANYGYTF. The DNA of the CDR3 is TGTGCCAGTAGGGAAACGAGGGCGGCTAACTATGGCTACACCTTC. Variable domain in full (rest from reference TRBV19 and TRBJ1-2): DGGITQSPKYLFRKEGQNVTLSCEQNLNHDAMYWYRQDPGQGLRLIYYSQIVNDFQKGDIAEGYSVSREKKESFPLTVTSAQKNPTAFYLCASRETRAANYGYTFGSGTRLTVV.

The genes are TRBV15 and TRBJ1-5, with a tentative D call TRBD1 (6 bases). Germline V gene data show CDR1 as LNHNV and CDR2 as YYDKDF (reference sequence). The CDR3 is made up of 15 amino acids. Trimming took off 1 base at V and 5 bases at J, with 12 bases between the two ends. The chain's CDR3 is CATSRGRQADQPQHF. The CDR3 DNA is TGTGCCACCAGCAGAGGGAGACAGGCCGATCAGCCCCAGCATTTT.

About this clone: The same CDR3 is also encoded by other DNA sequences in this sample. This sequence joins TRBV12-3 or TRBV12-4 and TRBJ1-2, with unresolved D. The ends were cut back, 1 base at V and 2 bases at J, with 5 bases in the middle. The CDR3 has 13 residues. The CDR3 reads CASSLGQNYGYTF. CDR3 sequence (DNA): TGTGCCAGCAGTTTAGGCCAGAACTATGGCTACACCTTC.

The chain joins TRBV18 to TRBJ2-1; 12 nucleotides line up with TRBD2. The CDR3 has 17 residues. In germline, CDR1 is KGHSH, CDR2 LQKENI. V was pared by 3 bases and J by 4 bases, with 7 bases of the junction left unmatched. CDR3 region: CASSPASGGAPYNEQFF. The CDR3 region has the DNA TGTGCCAGCTCACCGGCTAGCGGGGGGGCCCCTTACAATGAGCAGTTCTTC. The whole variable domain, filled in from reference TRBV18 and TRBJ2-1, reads NAGVMQNPRHLVRRRGQEARLRCSPMKGHSHVYWYRQLPEEGLKFMVYLQKENIIDESGMPKERFSAEFPKEGPSILRIQQVVRGDSAAYFCASSPASGGAPYNEQFFGPGTRLTVL.

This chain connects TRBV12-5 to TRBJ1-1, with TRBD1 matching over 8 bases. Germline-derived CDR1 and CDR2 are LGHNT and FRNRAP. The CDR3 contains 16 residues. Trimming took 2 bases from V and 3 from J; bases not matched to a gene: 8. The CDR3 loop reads CASGLPTDRADTEAFF. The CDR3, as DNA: TGTGCTAGTGGTTTGCCTACGGACAGGGCAGACACTGAAGCTTTCTTT.

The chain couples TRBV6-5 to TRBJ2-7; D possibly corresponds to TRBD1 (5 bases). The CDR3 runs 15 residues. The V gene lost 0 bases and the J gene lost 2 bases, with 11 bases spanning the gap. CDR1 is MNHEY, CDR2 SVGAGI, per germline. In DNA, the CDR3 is TGTGCCAGCAGTTACTCGGCAGGGTTTGCCTACGAGCAGTACTTC. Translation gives CASSYSAGFAYEQYF.

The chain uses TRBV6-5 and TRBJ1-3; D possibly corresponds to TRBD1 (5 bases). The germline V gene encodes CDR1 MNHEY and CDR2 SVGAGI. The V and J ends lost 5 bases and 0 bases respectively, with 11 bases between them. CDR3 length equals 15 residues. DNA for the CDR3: TGTGCCAGCAGTCTCTGGGGCTCCTCTGGAAACACCATATATTTT. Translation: CASSLWGSSGNTIYF.

The CDR3 is CASSRPGQMMAGELFF. In nucleotides, the CDR3 is TGTGCCAGTAGTCGCCCGGGACAGATGATGGCGGGGGAGCTGTTTTTT. The chain uses TRBV19 and TRBJ2-2; 7 nucleotides match TRBD1. J gave up 8 bases and V 5 bases, and 14 bases lay outside the gene matches. The length of the CDR3 is 16 residues. Germline V gene data show CDR1 as LNHDA and CDR2 as SQIVND (reference sequence).

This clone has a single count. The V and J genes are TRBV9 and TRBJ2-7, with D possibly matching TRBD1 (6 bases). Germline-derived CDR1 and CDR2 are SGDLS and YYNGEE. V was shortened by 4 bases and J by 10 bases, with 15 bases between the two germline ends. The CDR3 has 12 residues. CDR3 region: CASSRETGSQYF. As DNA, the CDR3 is TGTGCCAGCAGCCGGGAAACAGGGAGCCAGTACTTC.

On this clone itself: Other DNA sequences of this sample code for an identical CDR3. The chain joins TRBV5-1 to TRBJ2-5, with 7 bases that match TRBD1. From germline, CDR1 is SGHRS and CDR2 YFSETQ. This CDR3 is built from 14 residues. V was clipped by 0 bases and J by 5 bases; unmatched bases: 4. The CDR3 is CASSLEGGRETQYF. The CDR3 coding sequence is TGCGCCAGCAGCTTGGAAGGGGGCCGGGAGACCCAGTACTTC.

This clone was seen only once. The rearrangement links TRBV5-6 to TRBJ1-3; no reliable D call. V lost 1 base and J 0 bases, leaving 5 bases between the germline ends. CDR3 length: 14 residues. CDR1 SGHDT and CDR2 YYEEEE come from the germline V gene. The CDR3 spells CASSLISSGNTIYF. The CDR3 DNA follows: TGTGCCAGCAGCTTGATAAGCTCTGGAAACACCATATATTTT.

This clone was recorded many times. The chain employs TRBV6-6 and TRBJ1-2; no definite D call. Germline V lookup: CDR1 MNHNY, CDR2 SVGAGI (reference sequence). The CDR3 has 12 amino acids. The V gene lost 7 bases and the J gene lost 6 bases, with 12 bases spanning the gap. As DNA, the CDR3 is TGTGCCAGCATAGGTAGGGCTGATGGCTACACCTTC. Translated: CASIGRADGYTF.

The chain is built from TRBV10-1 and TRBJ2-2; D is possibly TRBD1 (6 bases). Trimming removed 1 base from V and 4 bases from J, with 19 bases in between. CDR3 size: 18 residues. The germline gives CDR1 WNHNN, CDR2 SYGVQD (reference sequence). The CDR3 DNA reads TGCGCCAGCAGTGAGTTCGGAACAGGGACGTCCGGCACCGGGGAGCTGTTTTTT. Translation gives CASSEFGTGTSGTGELFF.

CDR3 bases: TGTGCCAGCACTCCCCGGGGACCATACTCTGGAAACACCATATATTTT. Its translation: CASTPRGPYSGNTIYF. This sequence joins TRBV6-6 and TRBJ1-3; tentative D call: TRBD1 (5 bases). Trimming removed 7 bases from V and 0 bases from J, with 16 bases in between. The germline V gene has CDR1 MNHNY and CDR2 SVGAGI (reference sequence). CDR3 length: 16 residues.

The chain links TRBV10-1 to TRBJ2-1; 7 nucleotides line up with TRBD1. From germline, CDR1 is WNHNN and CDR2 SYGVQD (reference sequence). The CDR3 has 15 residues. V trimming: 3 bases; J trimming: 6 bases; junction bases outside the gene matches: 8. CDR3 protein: CASSDQGVGSNEQFF. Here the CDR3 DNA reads TGCGCCAGCAGTGATCAGGGGGTTGGATCCAATGAGCAGTTCTTC.

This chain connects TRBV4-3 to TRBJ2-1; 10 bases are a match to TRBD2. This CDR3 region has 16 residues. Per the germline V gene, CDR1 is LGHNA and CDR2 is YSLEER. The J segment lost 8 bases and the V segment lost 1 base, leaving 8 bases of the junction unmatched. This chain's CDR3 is CASSQVQAGGLDEQFF. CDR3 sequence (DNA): TGCGCCAGCAGCCAAGTTCAAGCGGGGGGGTTGGATGAGCAGTTCTTC.

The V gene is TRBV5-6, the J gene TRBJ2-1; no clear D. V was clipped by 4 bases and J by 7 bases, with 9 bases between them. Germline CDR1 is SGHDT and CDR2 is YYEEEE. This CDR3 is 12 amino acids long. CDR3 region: CASSRQDNEQFF. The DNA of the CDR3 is TGTGCCAGCAGCCGGCAGGATAATGAGCAGTTCTTC.

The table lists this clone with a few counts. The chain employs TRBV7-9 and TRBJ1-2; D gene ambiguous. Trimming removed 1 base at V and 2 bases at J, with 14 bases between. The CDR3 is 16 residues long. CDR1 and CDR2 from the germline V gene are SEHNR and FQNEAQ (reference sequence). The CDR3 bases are TGTGCCAGCAGCTTAGTCAGTGGAGTCTTCAACTATGGCTACACCTTC. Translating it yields CASSLVSGVFNYGYTF. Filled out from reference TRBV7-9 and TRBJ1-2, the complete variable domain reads DTGVSQNPRHKITKRGQNVTFRCDPISEHNRLYWYRQTLGQGPEFLTYFQNEAQLEKSRLLSDRFSAERPKGSFSTLEIQRTEQGDSAMYLCASSLVSGVFNYGYTFGSGTRLTVV.

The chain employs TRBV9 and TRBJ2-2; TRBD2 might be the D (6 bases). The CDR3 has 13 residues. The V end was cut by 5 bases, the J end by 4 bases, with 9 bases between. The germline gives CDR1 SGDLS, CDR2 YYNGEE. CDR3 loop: CASSGTPTGELFF. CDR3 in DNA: TGTGCCAGCAGTGGGACTCCCACCGGGGAGCTGTTTTTT.

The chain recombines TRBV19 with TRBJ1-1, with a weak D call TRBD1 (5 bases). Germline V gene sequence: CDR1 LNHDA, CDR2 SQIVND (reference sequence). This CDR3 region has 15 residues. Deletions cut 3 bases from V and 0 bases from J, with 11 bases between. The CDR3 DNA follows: TGTGCCAGTAGTATCCTCAGGGTATTGAACACTGAAGCTTTCTTT. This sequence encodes CASSILRVLNTEAFF.

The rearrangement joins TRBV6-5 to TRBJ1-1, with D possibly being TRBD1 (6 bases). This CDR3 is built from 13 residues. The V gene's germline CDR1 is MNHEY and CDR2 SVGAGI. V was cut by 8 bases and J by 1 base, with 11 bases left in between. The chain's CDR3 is CASGTGQNTEAFF. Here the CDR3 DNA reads TGTGCCAGCGGAACAGGGCAGAACACTGAAGCTTTCTTT.